This T cell receptor beta chain was observed in a study of T cell responses to AZD1222 COVID-19 vaccine. Study findings and constraints: Reports indicate that nearly half of spike-specific TCRs are directed at unmutated variant regions. Increases in Spike-specific TCR breadth and depth were seen after two AZD1222 doses. Spike regions recognized by vaccine-associated CD4 TCRs spanned the protein, led by 160-218 and 743-854. A mostly white British donor set with more females was recruited, and clonal diversity was possibly underestimated.

Data came from immunoSEQ multiplex PCR; TCRdb stores just in-frame clones and leaves some out. The table lists over 95,000 clones, about 89% of them singletons, with over 3.5% in the top ten. Germline V gene lookup returns CDR1 SEHNR and CDR2 FQNEAQ (reference sequence). The length of the CDR3 is 16 residues. Trimming took off 4 bases at V and 7 bases at J, with 22 bases between the two ends. Notes on this clone: What it binds is unknown.

This TCR came from an adult in good health. Material: peripheral blood, obtained on day 0 of AZD1222 vaccination. V and J are TRBV7-9 and TRBJ1-2; no definite D call. CDR3 DNA: TGTGCCAGCAGCTCAGATCGAGGACCCTCACCGGGTGGCTACACCTTC. Translating it yields CASSSDRGPSPGGYTF.